The 5 T cell receptor beta chains below were found in one sample sequenced in a study of spatial heterogeneity in lung cancer. TCRdb reprocessed the 5' RACE reads with MiXCR, giving one entry per CDR3 protein. The sample includes 50,000 to 60,000 distinct CDR3 sequences, about 7.4% of them seen just once. Sample time point: blood at routine non-recurrence follow-up after resection. Whole RNA, isolated from tumor, nontumor lung or frozen PBMC, was sequenced without prior sorting. The specimen was PBMCs, collected at follow-up. The receptors here all came from a female donor with early-stage non-small cell lung cancer.

This clonotype was picked up a small number of times. The rearrangement joins TRBV6-6 to TRBJ1-2, with a weak D call TRBD1 (6 bases). Germline V lookup: CDR1 MNHNY, CDR2 SVGAGI (reference sequence). CDR3 length equals 15 residues. V was cut by 2 bases and J by 8 bases, with 18 bases left in between. The chain's CDR3 is CASSYRGAGSLGYTF. CDR3 bases: TGTGCCAGCAGTTACCGGGGGGCAGGCAGTTTGGGCTACACCTTC.

This chain joins TRBV2 and TRBJ2-3, with 12 nucleotides matching TRBD2. V lost 8 bases to trimming and J lost 4 bases; unmatched junction nucleotides: 4. Germline CDR1 reads SNHLY; CDR2 reads FYNNEI. The CDR3 consists of 14 residues. This CDR3 is CASLGLAGSDTQYF. The CDR3 DNA is TGTGCCAGCCTTGGACTAGCGGGGTCAGATACGCAGTATTTT.

This clonotype was recorded at least ten times. V gene TRBV10-3 combines with J gene TRBJ2-2; 10 positions match TRBD2. The J segment lost 5 bases and the V segment lost 0 bases, leaving 3 bases of the junction unmatched. Germline CDR1 is ENHRY and CDR2 is SYGVKD. The CDR3 runs 16 residues. CDR3 coding DNA: TGTGCCATCAGTGAGTCCCCTAGCGGGGGTACCGGGGAGCTGTTTTTT. Its protein is CAISESPSGGTGELFF.

This clonotype was seen many times. This chain links TRBV29-1 with TRBJ1-2; tentative D call: TRBD1 (5 bases). V gave up 5 bases and J gave up 6 bases, with 16 bases separating them. Germline CDR1 SQVTM, CDR2 ANQGSEA. CDR3 size: 13 residues. In DNA form, the CDR3 reads TGCAGCGTTCAACCCCAGGGAGAGGATGGCTACACCTTC. It specifies CSVQPQGEDGYTF.

This clonotype appeared many times. The chain combines TRBV7-6 with TRBJ2-2, with 12 bases that match TRBD2. Germline V gene lookup returns CDR1 SGHVS and CDR2 FNYEAQ. The junction had 5 bases not matched to a gene; V was cut back by 5 bases and J by 1 base. The CDR3 sequence is 17 residues long. CDR3 bases: TGTGCCAGCAGCGTAGGACTAGCGGGGAAGAACACCGGGGAGCTGTTTTTT. Translated: CASSVGLAGKNTGELFF.